This TCR beta chain derives from a study of early T cells in non-severe SARS-CoV-2 infection. Overall study context: The authors sequenced bulk RNA from unsorted whole blood, leaving chains unpaired.

MiXCR was run by TCRdb on the 5' RACE reads, yielding one entry per CDR3 protein. Altogether tens of thousands of distinct CDR3 sequences are present, under 5.5% being singletons, with the ten largest covering 5.5% to 6%. This clonotype was seen ten or more times. The receptor comes from an adult who was a healthcare worker with PCR-confirmed SARS-CoV-2 infection or an uninfected control (not recorded which). Material: whole blood, obtained at baseline.

CDR3 protein: CASSPSQGWGVETQYF. The CDR3, as DNA: TGTGCCAGCAGCCCATCCCAAGGTTGGGGAGTTGAGACCCAGTACTTC. The V and J genes are TRBV3-1 and TRBJ2-5, with D possibly matching TRBD2 (5 bases). Germline lookup yields CDR1 LGHDT and CDR2 YNNKEL (reference sequence). Trimming took off 4 bases at V and 5 bases at J, with 20 bases between the two ends. CDR3 length: 16 residues.